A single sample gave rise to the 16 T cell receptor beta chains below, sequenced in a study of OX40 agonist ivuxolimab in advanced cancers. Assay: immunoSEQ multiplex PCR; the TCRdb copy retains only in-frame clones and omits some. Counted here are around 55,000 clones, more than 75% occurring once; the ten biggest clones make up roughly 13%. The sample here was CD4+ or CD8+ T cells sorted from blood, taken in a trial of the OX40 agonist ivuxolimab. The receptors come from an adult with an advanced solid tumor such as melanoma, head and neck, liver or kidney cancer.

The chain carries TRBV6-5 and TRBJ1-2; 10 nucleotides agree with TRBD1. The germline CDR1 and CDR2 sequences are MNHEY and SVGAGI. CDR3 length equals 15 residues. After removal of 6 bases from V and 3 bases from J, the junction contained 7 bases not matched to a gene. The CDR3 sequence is CASRPDRGFHYGYTF. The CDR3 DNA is TGTGCCAGCAGACCGGACAGGGGGTTCCACTATGGCTACACCTTC.

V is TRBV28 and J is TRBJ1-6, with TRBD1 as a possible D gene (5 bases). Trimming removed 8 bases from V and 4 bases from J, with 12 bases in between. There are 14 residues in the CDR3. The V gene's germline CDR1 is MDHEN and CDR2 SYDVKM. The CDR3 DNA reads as TGTGCCAGCCTCCTGGGGGAATATAATTCACCCCTCCACTTT. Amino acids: CASLLGEYNSPLHF.

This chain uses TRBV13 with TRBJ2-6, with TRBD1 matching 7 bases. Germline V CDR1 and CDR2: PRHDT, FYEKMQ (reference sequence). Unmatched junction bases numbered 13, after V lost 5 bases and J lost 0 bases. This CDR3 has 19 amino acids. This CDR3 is CASSPKDRVYFSGANVLTF. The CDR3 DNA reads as TGTGCCAGCAGCCCAAAAGACAGGGTTTATTTCTCTGGGGCCAACGTCCTGACTTTC.

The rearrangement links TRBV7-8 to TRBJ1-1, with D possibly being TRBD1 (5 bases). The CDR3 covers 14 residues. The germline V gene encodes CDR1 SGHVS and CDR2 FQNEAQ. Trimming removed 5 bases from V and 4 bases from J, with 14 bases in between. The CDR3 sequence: CASSVGHQSTEAFF. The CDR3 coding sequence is TGTGCCAGCAGCGTAGGACACCAGAGCACTGAAGCTTTCTTT.

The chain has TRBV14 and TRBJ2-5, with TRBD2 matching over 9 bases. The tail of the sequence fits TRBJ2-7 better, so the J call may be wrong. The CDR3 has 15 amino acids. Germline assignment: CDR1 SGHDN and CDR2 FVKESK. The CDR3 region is CASSQGLAGYGEQYF. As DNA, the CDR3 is TGTGCCAGCAGCCAAGGCCTAGCGGGATATGGCGAGCAGTACTTC.

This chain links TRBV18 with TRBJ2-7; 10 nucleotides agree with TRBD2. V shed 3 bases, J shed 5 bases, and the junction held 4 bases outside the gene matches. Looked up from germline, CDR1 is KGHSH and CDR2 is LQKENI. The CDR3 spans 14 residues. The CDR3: CASSPTSGTNEQYF. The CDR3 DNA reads TGTGCCAGCTCACCTACTAGCGGGACTAACGAGCAGTACTTC.

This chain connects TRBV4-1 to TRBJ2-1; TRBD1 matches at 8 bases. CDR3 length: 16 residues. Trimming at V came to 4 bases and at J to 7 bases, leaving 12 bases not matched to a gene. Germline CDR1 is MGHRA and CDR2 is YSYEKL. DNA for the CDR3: TGCGCCAGCAGCCTACATCCGGGACAGGCCAGGAATGAGCAGTTCTTC. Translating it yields CASSLHPGQARNEQFF.

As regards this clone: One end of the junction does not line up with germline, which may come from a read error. In nucleotides, the CDR3 is TGTGCTAGCAGCTCGGGACTAGCGGGAGGGCGGGGTGAGCAGTTCTTC. It codes for CASSSGLAGGRGEQFF. The chain uses TRBV7-7 and TRBJ2-1, with 16 nucleotides matching TRBD2. CDR1 is SSHAT, CDR2 FNYEAQ, per germline (reference sequence). CDR3 size: 16 residues.

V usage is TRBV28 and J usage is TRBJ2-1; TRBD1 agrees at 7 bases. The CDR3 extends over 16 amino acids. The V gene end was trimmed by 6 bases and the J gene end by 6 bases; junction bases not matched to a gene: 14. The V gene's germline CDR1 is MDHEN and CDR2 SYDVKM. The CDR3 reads CASSRMGYRGGNEQFF. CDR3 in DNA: TGTGCCAGCAGCCGCATGGGGTACAGGGGCGGCAATGAGCAGTTCTTC.

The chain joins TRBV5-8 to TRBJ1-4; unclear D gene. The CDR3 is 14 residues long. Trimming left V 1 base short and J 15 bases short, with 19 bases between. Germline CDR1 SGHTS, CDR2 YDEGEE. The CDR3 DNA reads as TGTGCCAGCAGCTTGAGAGGCTCCGGGCGGGAGGTGTTTTTT. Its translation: CASSLRGSGREVFF.

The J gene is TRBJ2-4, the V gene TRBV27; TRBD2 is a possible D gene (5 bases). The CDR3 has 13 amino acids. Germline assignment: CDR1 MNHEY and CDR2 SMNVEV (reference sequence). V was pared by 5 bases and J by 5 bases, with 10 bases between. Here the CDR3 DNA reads TGTGCCAGCAGTCTCGGAGGCCAAAACATTCAGTACTTC. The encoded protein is CASSLGGQNIQYF.

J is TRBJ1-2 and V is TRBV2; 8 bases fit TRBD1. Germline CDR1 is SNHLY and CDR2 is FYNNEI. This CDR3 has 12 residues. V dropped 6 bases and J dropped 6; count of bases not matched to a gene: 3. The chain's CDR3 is CASRVQGDGYTF. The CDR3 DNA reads TGTGCCAGCAGAGTACAGGGGGATGGCTACACCTTC.

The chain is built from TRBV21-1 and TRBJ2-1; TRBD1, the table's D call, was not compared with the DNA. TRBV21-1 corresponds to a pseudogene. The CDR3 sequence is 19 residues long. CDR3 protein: CASSNRDSRFPNSYNEQFF. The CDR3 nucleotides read TGTGCCAGCAGCAACCGGGACAGTCGATTTCCTAACTCCTACAATGAGCAGTTCTTC.

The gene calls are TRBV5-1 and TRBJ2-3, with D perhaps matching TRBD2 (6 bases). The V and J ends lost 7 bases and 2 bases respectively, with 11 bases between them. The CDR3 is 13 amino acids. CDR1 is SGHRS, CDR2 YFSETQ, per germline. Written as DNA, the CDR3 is TGCGCCAGCCAGAGCGGGCTCACAGATACGCAGTATTTT. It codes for CASQSGLTDTQYF.

The CDR3 region has the DNA TGCGCCAGCAGCCAAGAGGGGACATTGGATGAAAAACTGTTTTTT. It specifies CASSQEGTLDEKLFF. J is TRBJ1-4 and V is TRBV4-1; D possibly corresponds to TRBD1 (6 bases). The germline V gene has CDR1 MGHRA and CDR2 YSYEKL. V was shortened by 0 bases and J by 6 bases, with 11 bases between the two germline ends. The length of the CDR3 is 15 residues.

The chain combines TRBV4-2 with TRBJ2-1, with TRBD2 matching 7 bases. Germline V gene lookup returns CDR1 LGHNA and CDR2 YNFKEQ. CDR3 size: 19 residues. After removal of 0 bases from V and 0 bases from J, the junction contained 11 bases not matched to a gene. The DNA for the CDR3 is TGTGCCAGCAGCCAAGATCTTGGGGCTAGCGGAAGCTCCTACAATGAGCAGTTCTTC. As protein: CASSQDLGASGSSYNEQFF.